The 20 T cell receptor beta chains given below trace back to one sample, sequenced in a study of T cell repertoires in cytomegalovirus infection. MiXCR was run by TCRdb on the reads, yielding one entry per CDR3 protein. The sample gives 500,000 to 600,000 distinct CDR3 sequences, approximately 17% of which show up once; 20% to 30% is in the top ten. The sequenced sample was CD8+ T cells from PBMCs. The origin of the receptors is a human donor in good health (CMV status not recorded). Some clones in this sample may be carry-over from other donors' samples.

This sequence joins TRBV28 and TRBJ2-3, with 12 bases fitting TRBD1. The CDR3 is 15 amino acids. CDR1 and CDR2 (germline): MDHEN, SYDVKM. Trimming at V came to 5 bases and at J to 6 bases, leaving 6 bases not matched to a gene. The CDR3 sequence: CASSPRDRGPDTQYF. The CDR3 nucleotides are TGTGCCAGCAGTCCAAGGGACAGGGGGCCTGATACGCAGTATTTT. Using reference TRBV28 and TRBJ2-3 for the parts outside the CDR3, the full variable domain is DVKVTQSSRYLVKRTGEKVFLECVQDMDHENMFWYRQDPGLGLRLIYFSYDVKMKEKGDIPEGYSVSREKKERFSLILESASTNQTSMYLCASSPRDRGPDTQYFGPGTRLTVL.

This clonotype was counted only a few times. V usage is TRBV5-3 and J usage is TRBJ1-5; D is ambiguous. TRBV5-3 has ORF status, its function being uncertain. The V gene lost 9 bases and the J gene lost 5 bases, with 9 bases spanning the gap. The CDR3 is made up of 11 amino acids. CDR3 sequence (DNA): TGTGCCAACGCAAAAGATCAGCCCCAGCATTTT. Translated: CANAKDQPQHF.

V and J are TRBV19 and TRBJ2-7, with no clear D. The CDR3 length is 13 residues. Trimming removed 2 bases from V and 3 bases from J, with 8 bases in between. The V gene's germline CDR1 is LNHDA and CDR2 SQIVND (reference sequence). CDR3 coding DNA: TGTGCCAGTAGTATAAGTCCTTACTACGAGCAGTACTTC. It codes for CASSISPYYEQYF.

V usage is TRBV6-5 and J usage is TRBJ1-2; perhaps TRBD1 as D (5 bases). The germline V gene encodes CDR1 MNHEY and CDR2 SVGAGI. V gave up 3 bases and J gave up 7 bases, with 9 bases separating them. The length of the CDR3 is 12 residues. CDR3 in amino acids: CASSYGTSGYTF. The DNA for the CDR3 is TGTGCCAGCAGTTATGGGACCAGTGGCTACACCTTC.

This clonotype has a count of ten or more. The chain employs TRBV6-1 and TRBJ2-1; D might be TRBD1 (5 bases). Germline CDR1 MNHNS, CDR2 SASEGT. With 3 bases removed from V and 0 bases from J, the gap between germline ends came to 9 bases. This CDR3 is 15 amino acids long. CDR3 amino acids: CASSETASSYNEQFF. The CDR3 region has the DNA TGTGCCAGCAGTGAGACAGCTAGCTCCTACAATGAGCAGTTCTTC.

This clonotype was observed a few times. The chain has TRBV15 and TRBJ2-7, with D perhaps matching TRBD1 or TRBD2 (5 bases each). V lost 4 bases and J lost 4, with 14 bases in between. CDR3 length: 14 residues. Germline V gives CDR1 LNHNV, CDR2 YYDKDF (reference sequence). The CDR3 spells CATSNRDEQYEQYF. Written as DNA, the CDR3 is TGTGCCACCAGCAACCGGGACGAGCAATACGAGCAGTACTTC.

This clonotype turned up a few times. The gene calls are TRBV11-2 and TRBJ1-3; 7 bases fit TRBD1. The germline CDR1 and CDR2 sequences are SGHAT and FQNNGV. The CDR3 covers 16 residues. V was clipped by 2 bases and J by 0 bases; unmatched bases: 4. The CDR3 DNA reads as TGTGCCAGCAGCTTAAAAGGGGGCCTCTCTGGAAACACCATATATTTT. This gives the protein CASSLKGGLSGNTIYF.

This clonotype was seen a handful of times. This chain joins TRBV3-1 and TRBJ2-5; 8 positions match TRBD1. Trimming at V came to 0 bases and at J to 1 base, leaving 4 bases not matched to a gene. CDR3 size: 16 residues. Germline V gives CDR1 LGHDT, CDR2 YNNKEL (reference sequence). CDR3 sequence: CASSQDAGGFQETQYF. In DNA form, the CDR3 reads TGTGCCAGCAGCCAAGATGCAGGGGGCTTCCAAGAGACCCAGTACTTC.

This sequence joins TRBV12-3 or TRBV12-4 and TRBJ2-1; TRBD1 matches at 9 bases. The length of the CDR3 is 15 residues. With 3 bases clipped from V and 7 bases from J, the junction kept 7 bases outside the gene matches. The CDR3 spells CASSFVQGARNEQFF. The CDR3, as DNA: TGTGCCAGCAGTTTCGTACAGGGGGCGCGGAATGAGCAGTTCTTC.

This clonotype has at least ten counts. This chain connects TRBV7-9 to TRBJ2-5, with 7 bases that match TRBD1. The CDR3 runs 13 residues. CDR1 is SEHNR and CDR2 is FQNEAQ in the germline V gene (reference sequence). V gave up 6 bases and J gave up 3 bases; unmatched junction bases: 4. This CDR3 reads CASSLDREETQYF. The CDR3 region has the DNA TGTGCCAGCAGTCTTGACAGGGAAGAGACCCAGTACTTC.

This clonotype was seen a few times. CDR3 amino acids: CASSGTGGNNEQFF. CDR3 nucleotide sequence: TGTGCCAGTAGTGGGACAGGGGGCAACAATGAGCAGTTCTTC. V is TRBV19 and J is TRBJ2-1; the match to TRBD1 covers 12 bases. This CDR3 spans 14 amino acids. Germline V gives CDR1 LNHDA, CDR2 SQIVND (reference sequence). J lost 5 bases, V lost 5 bases, and 1 base had no gene match.

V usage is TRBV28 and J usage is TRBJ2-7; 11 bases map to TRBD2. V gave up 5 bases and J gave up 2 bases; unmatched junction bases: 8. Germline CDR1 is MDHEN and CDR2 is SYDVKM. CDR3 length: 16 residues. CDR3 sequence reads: CASSKLGLAGPYEQYF. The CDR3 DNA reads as TGTGCCAGCAGTAAACTAGGACTAGCGGGTCCCTACGAGCAGTACTTC.

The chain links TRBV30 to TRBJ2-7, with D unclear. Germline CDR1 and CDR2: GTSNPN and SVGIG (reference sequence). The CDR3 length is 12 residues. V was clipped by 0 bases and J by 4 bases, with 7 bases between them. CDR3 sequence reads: CAWSVARYEQYF. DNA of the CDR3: TGTGCCTGGAGTGTAGCCCGATACGAGCAGTACTTC. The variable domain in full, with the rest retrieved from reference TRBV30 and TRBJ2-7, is SQTIHQWPATLVQPVGSPLSLECTVEGTSNPNLYWYRQAAGRGLQLLFYSVGIGQISSEVPQNLSASRPQDRQFILSSKKLLLSDSGFYLCAWSVARYEQYFGPGTRLTVT.

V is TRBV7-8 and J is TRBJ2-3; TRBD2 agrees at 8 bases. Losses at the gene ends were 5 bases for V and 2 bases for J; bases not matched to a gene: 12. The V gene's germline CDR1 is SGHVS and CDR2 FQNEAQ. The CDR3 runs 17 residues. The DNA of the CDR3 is TGTGCCAGCAGCAACGCGGTCGGGGGGGGGCCCACAGATACGCAGTATTTT. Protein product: CASSNAVGGGPTDTQYF.

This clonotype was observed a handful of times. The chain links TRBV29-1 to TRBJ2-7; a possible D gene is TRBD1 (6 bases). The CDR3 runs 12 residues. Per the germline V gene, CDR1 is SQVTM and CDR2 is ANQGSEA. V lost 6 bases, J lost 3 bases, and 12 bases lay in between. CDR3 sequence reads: CSVRTAFYEQYF. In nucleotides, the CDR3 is TGCAGCGTCCGGACAGCGTTCTACGAGCAGTACTTC.

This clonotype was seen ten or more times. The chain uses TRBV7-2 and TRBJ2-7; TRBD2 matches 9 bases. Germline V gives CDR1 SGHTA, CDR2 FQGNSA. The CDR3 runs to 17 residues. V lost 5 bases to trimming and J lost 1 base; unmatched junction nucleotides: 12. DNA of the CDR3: TGTGCCAGCAGCCCTGGAGGTAGCGGGAGTCGATCCTACGAGCAGTACTTC. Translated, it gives CASSPGGSGSRSYEQYF.

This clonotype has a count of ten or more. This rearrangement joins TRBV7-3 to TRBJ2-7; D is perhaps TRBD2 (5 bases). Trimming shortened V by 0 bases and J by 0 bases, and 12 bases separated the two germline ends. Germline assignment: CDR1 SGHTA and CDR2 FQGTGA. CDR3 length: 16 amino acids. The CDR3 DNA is TGTGCCAGCAGCTTAACGGGTCGGGGTCCCTCCTACGAGCAGTACTTC. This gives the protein CASSLTGRGPSYEQYF.

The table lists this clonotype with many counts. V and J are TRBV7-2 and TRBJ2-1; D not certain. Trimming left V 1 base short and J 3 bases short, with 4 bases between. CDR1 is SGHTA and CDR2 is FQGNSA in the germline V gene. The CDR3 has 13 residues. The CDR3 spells CASSLDSYNEQFF. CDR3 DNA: TGTGCCAGCAGCTTAGACAGCTACAATGAGCAGTTCTTC.

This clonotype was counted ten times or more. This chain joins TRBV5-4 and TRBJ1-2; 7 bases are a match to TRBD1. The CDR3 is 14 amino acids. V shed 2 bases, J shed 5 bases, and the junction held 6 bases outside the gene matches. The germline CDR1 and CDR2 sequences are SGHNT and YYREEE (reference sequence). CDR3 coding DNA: TGTGCCAGCAGCTTTGGGACAGAACTGTATGGCTACACCTTC. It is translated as CASSFGTELYGYTF.

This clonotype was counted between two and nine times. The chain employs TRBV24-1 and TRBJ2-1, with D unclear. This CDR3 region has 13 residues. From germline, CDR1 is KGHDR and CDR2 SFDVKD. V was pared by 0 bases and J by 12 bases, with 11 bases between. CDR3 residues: CATSDLGSPLQFF. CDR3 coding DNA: TGTGCCACCAGTGATTTGGGCAGCCCCCTGCAGTTCTTC.